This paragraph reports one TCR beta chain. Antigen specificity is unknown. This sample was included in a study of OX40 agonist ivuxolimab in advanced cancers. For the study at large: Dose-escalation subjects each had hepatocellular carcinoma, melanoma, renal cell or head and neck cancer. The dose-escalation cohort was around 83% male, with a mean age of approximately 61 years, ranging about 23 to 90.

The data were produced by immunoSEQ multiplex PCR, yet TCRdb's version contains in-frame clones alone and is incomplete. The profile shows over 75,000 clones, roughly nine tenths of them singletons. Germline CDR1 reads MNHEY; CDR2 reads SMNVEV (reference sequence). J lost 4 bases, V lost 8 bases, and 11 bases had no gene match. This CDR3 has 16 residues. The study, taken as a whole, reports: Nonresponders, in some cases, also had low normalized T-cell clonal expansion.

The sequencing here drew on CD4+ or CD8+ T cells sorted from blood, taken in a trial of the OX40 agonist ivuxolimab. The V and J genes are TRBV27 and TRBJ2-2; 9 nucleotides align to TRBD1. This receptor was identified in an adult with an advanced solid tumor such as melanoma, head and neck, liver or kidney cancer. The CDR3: CASRDREAPVTGELFF. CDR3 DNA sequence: TGTGCCAGCCGGGACAGGGAGGCCCCTGTCACCGGGGAGCTGTTTTTT.